One sample yielded the 5 T cell receptor beta chains listed below, sequenced in a study of T cells in Graves' hyperthyroidism and ophthalmopathy (dated by TCRdb to between 2018 and 2021). To prepare the library, multiplex PCR was applied. TCRdb records Illumina HiSeq 2000 as the sequencer. Amplification of TCR beta CDR3 regions was carried out from RNA transcripts. The TCR CDR3 was subjected to a first round of RT-PCR using the HTBI primer set and the Qiagen OneStep RT-PCR kit. TCRdb ran its own pipeline on the public reads, namely fastp trimming at Q25 and MiXCR clone calling, and kept in-frame beta chains. Rows with a matching CDR3 protein are joined into one entry that keeps the most common DNA and genes. This sample comprises about 570,000 distinct CDR3 sequences, roughly 46% of them detected only once. 15% to 20% of the sample belongs to the ten largest clones. Sequenced input: peripheral blood or thyroid tissue (not recorded which). These receptors all stem from an adult woman with Graves' disease, either hyperthyroidism or ophthalmopathy (not recorded which).

This clonotype was detected once. A junction boundary mismatches the germline segment, possibly from a read error. V and J are TRBV7-9 and TRBJ2-7; D may be TRBD1 (6 bases). The length of the CDR3 is 14 residues. Germline lookup yields CDR1 SEHNR and CDR2 FQNEAQ (reference sequence). CDR3 region: CASSSSQGLGEQYF. DNA of the CDR3: TGCGCCAGCAGCTCCTCACAGGGCCTCGGCGAGCAGTACTTC.

This clonotype was recorded a few times. V usage is TRBV4-2 and J usage is TRBJ1-2, with 8 nucleotides matching TRBD1. The trim removed 0 bases at V and 5 bases at J, leaving 5 bases unmatched. The germline V gene has CDR1 LGHNA and CDR2 YNFKEQ. The CDR3 spans 15 residues. CDR3 sequence (DNA): TGTGCCAGCAGCCAAGATCAAGGACAGGGTTATGGCTACACCTTC. This encodes CASSQDQGQGYGYTF.

The gene calls are TRBV10-3 and TRBJ2-6; D may be TRBD1 or TRBD2 (6 bases each). Germline V CDR1 and CDR2: ENHRY, SYGVKD. V lost 0 bases and J 2 bases, leaving 11 bases between the germline ends. The CDR3 has 17 amino acids. DNA of the CDR3: TGTGCCATCAGTGAGTCGAGGGGGGATCCTGGGGCCAACGTCCTGACTTTC. Protein product: CAISESRGDPGANVLTF.

This clonotype was seen repeatedly, ten times or more. The rearrangement links TRBV7-3 to TRBJ2-5; D is perhaps TRBD2 (6 bases). V was clipped by 3 bases and J by 5 bases, with 10 bases between them. Germline V CDR1 and CDR2: SGHTA, FQGTGA. The CDR3 loop spans 13 amino acids. The CDR3 DNA follows: TGTGCCAGCAGCTTCACGGGAGAGGAGACCCAGTACTTC. Translation: CASSFTGEETQYF.

V is TRBV11-2 and J is TRBJ1-4; D gene ambiguous. Per germline, CDR1 SGHAT and CDR2 FQNNGV. V gave up 5 bases and J gave up 11 bases, with 21 bases separating them. This CDR3 has 15 residues. In DNA form, the CDR3 reads TGTGCCAGCAGCACATCCCTGGGAAACGTAGAGAAACTGTTTTTT. Its translation is CASSTSLGNVEKLFF.